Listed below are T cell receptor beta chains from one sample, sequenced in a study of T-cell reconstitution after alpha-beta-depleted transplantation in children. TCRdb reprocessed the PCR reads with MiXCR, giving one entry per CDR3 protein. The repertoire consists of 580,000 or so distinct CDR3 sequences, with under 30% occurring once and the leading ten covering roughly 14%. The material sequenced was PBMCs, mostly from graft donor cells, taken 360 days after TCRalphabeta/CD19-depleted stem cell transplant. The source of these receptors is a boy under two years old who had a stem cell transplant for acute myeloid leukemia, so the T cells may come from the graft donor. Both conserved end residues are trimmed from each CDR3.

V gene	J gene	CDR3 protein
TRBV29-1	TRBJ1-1	SVIKDAEAF
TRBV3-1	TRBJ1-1	ASSQQGENTEAF
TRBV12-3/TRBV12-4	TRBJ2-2	ASRSGGSGELF
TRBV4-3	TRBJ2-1	ASSHHSTGEQF
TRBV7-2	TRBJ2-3	ASSIGTPSTDTQY
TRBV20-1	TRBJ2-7	SARYQTGYEQY
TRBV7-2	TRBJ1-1	ASSFRPAGGGITEAF
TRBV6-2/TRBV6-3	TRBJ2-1	ASINTGASSYNEQF
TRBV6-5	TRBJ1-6	ASSYDRDRAVSPLH
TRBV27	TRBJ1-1	ASSLQGPMGAF
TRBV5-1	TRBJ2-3	ASKELADTQY
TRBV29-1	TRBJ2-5	SVGLVAETQY
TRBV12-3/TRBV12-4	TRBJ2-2	ASSSQGGTTGELF
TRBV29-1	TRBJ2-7	SGWTGGPSYEQY
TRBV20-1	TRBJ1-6	SARDVRGNSPLH
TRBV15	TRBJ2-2	ATSRAPEGIIAGELF
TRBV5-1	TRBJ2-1	ASEGERGPYNEQF
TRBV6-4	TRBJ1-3	ASSDSSRLSGNTIY
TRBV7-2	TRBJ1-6	ASSSATGNRSPLH
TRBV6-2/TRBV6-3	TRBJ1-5	ASSLLHQPQH
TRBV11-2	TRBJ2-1	ASSLEGISSHEQF
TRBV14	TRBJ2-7	ASSQDPDTYEQY
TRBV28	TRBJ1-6	ASSFGRTYNSPLH
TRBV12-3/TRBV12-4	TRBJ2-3	ASSSTGRAWTDTQY
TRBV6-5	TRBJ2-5	ASSYSQVRGETQY
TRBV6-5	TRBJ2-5	ASSQTGGRETQY
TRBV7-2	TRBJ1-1	ASSIAGTGNTEAF
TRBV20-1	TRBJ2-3	SSRGAGRTDTQY
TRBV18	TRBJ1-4	ASSPPGQGSEKLF
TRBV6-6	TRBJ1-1	ASTREGAF
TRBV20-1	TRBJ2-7	SARESDSPFFYEQY
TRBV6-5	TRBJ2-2	ASSYQGLAATGELF
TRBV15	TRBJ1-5	ATTPGTRGNQPQH
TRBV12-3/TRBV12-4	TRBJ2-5	ASSLGTDEETQY
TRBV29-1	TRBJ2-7	SVMQGYEQY
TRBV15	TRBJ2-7	ATSRHRWEQY
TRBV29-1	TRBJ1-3	SFSLQGETSGNTIY
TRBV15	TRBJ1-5	ATSRDGIGVHNSNQPQH
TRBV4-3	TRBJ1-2	ASSQDGGHYGYT
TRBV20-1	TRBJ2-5	SARAWGSQETQY
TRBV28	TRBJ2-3	ASGSLTGRWTDTQY
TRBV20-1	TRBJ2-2	SAPKTDRGYTGELF